These 25 T cell receptor beta chains originate from one sample sequenced in a study of spatial heterogeneity in lung cancer. TCRdb re-called the 5' RACE reads through MiXCR, storing one row per CDR3 protein. The sample lists tens of thousands of distinct CDR3 sequences, around 4.8% occurring once. Whole-study results and caveats: Tumoral mutation counts were tracked by counts of expanded intratumoral alpha and beta TCRs.

Their recognized antigens are unknown. The time point is: sample taken at primary tumor resection. The input for sequencing was lung tumor tissue, taken at surgery. The receptors were gathered from a male donor with early-stage non-small cell lung cancer.

This clonotype has more than one count but fewer than ten. The rearrangement links TRBV5-6 to TRBJ1-5; the D gene is possibly TRBD1 (5 bases). This CDR3 region has 14 residues. The V gene's germline CDR1 is SGHDT and CDR2 YYEEEE. Trimming pared 4 bases from V and 4 bases from J, leaving 12 bases between. CDR3: CASSEGDSNQPQHF. CDR3 DNA sequence: TGTGCCAGCAGCGAAGGGGACTCAAATCAGCCCCAGCATTTT.

This clonotype was detected ten times or more. The V gene is TRBV3-1, the J gene TRBJ1-4, with 10 bases identical to TRBD1. V lost 1 base to trimming and J lost 3 bases; unmatched junction nucleotides: 2. Germline CDR1 is LGHDT and CDR2 is YNNKEL (reference sequence). The CDR3 covers 16 residues. The CDR3 region is CASSQGDRGANEKLFF. The CDR3 DNA is TGTGCCAGCAGCCAAGGGGACAGGGGAGCTAATGAAAAACTGTTTTTT.

This clonotype was observed at least ten times. This chain links TRBV10-2 with TRBJ1-1; the match to TRBD1 covers 11 bases. This CDR3 is built from 15 residues. With V trimmed by 8 bases and J by 6 bases, 11 bases remained unmatched. Germline CDR1 and CDR2: WSHSY and SAAADI. The CDR3 bases are TGCGCCAGCTGTCCCGGGACAGGGGGAGCACCTGAAGCTTTCTTT. Translated, it gives CASCPGTGGAPEAFF.

This sequence joins TRBV7-6 and TRBJ2-1, with D unclear. Trimming stripped 2 bases from V and 5 bases from J, with 10 bases between. There are 14 residues in the CDR3. In germline, CDR1 is SGHVS, CDR2 FNYEAQ. CDR3 in DNA: TGTGCCAGCAGCTTATGGCTCGACAACAATGAGCAGTTCTTC. This gives the protein CASSLWLDNNEQFF.

At least ten counts were recorded for this clonotype. The rearrangement links TRBV29-1 to TRBJ1-1, with D hard to call. Germline CDR1 reads SQVTM; CDR2 reads ANQGSEA. Deletions cut 4 bases from V and 3 bases from J, with 6 bases between. The CDR3 totals 11 residues. CDR3 nucleotide sequence: TGCAGCGTTGTGGTCTACACTGAAGCTTTCTTT. Translating gives CSVVVYTEAFF.

There are many counts of this clonotype. The V call is TRBV7-2, the J call TRBJ1-2, with a weak D call TRBD1 (5 bases). With 5 bases removed from V and 1 base from J, the gap between germline ends came to 11 bases. Germline V CDR1 and CDR2: SGHTA, FQGNSA. The CDR3 length is 14 residues. In nucleotides, the CDR3 is TGTGCCAGCAGCCCCTGGGACCGTAACTATGGCTACACCTTC. Amino acid sequence: CASSPWDRNYGYTF.

This clonotype was detected many times. The chain links TRBV18 to TRBJ1-5; maybe TRBD1 (6 bases). Trimming took off 1 base at V and 4 bases at J, with 14 bases between the two ends. The CDR3 runs 16 residues. From germline, CDR1 is KGHSH and CDR2 LQKENI. The CDR3 DNA sequence: TGTGCCAGCTCACCACAGGCAGGGGAAGGAAATCAGCCCCAGCATTTT. It is translated as CASSPQAGEGNQPQHF.

There are many counts of this clonotype. The J gene is TRBJ1-1, the V gene TRBV29-1; TRBD1 is a possible D gene (5 bases). Looked up from germline, CDR1 is SQVTM and CDR2 is ANQGSEA. This CDR3 is built from 15 residues. Trimming cost V 7 bases and J 1 base, with 19 bases left between them. CDR3 protein: CSAPNIWGGNTEAFF. The CDR3 nucleotides read TGCAGCGCCCCAAACATCTGGGGGGGGAACACTGAAGCTTTCTTT.

This clonotype is medium-sized within its sample. The chain is built from TRBV11-3 and TRBJ2-3; D is unresolved. Germline CDR1 is SGHNT and CDR2 is YENEEA. V was cut by 5 bases and J by 10 bases, with 16 bases left in between. CDR3 size: 13 residues. For the CDR3, the DNA is TGTGCCAGCAGCGCCGACACCGATGGGGCGCAGTATTTT. Its protein product is CASSADTDGAQYF.

The chain combines TRBV28 with TRBJ2-3; TRBD2 agrees at 9 bases. Germline CDR1 and CDR2: MDHEN and SYDVKM. The V and J ends lost 3 bases and 3 bases, in that order; junction bases with no gene match: 1. This CDR3 region has 14 residues. The CDR3 sequence is CASSFLAGTDTQYF. DNA for the CDR3: TGTGCCAGCAGTTTCCTAGCGGGGACAGATACGCAGTATTTT. The entire variable domain, with the rest obtained from reference TRBV28 and TRBJ2-3, is as follows: DVKVTQSSRYLVKRTGEKVFLECVQDMDHENMFWYRQDPGLGLRLIYFSYDVKMKEKGDIPEGYSVSREKKERFSLILESASTNQTSMYLCASSFLAGTDTQYFGPGTRLTVL.

The CDR3 loop is CASSPSSREGYQPQHF. The CDR3 coding sequence is TGTGCCAGCAGTCCCTCGTCCCGAGAGGGATATCAGCCCCAGCATTTT. The chain has TRBV27 and TRBJ1-5; D remains unclear. Germline loops: CDR1 MNHEY, CDR2 SMNVEV (reference sequence). CDR3 size: 16 residues. Trimming cost V 5 bases and J 5 bases, with 19 bases left between them.

This clonotype was detected many times. The rearrangement links TRBV20-1 to TRBJ1-5, with a weak D call TRBD1 (5 bases). Trimming shortened V by 4 bases and J by 4 bases, and 11 bases separated the two germline ends. Looked up from germline, CDR1 is DFQATT and CDR2 is SNEGSKA (reference sequence). The length of the CDR3 is 13 residues. DNA of the CDR3: TGCAGTGCTATTGGACAAGTAAATCAGCCCCAGCATTTT. Its translation: CSAIGQVNQPQHF.

The chain is built from TRBV18 and TRBJ2-1; D is possibly TRBD1 or TRBD2 (5 bases each). Germline assignment: CDR1 KGHSH and CDR2 LQKENI. The V end was cut by 0 bases, the J end by 0 bases, with 18 bases between. The length of the CDR3 is 19 residues. CDR3 residues: CASSPPTRDHLSSYNEQFF. In DNA form, the CDR3 reads TGTGCCAGCTCACCACCGACCCGGGACCACTTGAGCTCCTACAATGAGCAGTTCTTC.

The chain is built from TRBV27 and TRBJ1-6; 8 nucleotides match TRBD1. In germline, CDR1 is MNHEY, CDR2 SMNVEV (reference sequence). This CDR3 is built from 15 residues. The V gene end was trimmed by 6 bases and the J gene end by 5 bases; junction bases not matched to a gene: 6. The CDR3 here is CASRFRTGHNSPLHF. The CDR3 DNA is TGTGCCAGCAGATTCCGGACAGGGCATAATTCACCCCTCCACTTT.

In this sample, this clonotype turned up a few times. The gene calls are TRBV30 and TRBJ2-3; TRBD1 matches at 7 bases. The CDR3 sequence is 14 residues long. V dropped 7 bases and J dropped 2; count of bases not matched to a gene: 9. The germline gives CDR1 GTSNPN, CDR2 SVGIG (reference sequence). CDR3 residues: CAFQRQGLTDTQYF. CDR3 nucleotide sequence: TGTGCCTTCCAGAGACAGGGCCTCACAGATACGCAGTATTTT.

This clonotype has at least ten counts. As DNA, the CDR3 is TGTGCCAGCAGCAAGGACAGGGGATACGAGCAGTACTTC. This gives the protein CASSKDRGYEQYF. The chain carries TRBV7-2 and TRBJ2-7; 9 positions agree with TRBD1. The V gene's germline CDR1 is SGHTA and CDR2 FQGNSA. This CDR3 contains 13 residues. V was pared by 5 bases and J by 4 bases, with 3 bases of the junction left unmatched.

This clonotype was seen many times. The chain recombines TRBV20-1 with TRBJ2-2, with a weak D call TRBD2 (5 bases). This CDR3 comprises 18 residues. V was shortened by 1 base and J by 2 bases, with 20 bases between the two germline ends. Per germline, CDR1 DFQATT and CDR2 SNEGSKA (reference sequence). The CDR3 loop reads CSARGWGTYSGNTGELFF. The CDR3 DNA reads TGCAGTGCTAGAGGGTGGGGAACCTACAGCGGCAACACCGGGGAGCTGTTTTTT.

This clonotype was seen ten or more times. The chain links TRBV13 to TRBJ1-2; D perhaps matches TRBD1 (5 bases). Trimming pared 5 bases from V and 3 bases from J, leaving 13 bases between. Germline lookup yields CDR1 PRHDT and CDR2 FYEKMQ (reference sequence). This CDR3 region has 14 residues. CDR3 in amino acids: CASSIMGVHYGYTF. CDR3 nucleotide sequence: TGTGCCAGCAGCATCATGGGGGTACACTATGGCTACACCTTC.

This clonotype is medium-sized (0.01 to 0.1%) within its sample. CDR3 loop: CASSFIGGGNQPQHF. CDR3 nucleotides: TGTGCCAGCAGCTTTATAGGGGGCGGCAATCAGCCCCAGCATTTT. This chain joins TRBV7-2 and TRBJ1-5; 7 positions agree with TRBD1. The CDR3 is made up of 15 amino acids. Trimming at V came to 3 bases and at J to 2 bases, leaving 4 bases not matched to a gene. CDR1 is SGHTA, CDR2 FQGNSA, per germline. The full variable domain, in which reference TRBV7-2 and TRBJ1-5 provide the parts outside the CDR3, is GAGVSQSPSNKVTEKGKDVELRCDPISGHTALYWYRQSLGQGLEFLIYFQGNSAPDKSGLPSDRFSAERTGGSVSTLTIQRTQQEDSAVYLCASSFIGGGNQPQHFGDGTRLSIL.

In its sample, this clonotype was seen a few times. The V call is TRBV29-1, the J call TRBJ2-4, with D hard to call. This CDR3 has 15 residues. Deletions cut 8 bases from V and 0 bases from J, with 17 bases between. In germline, CDR1 is SQVTM, CDR2 ANQGSEA. The CDR3 here is CSILVRHLAKNIQYF. CDR3 bases: TGCAGCATTCTCGTTCGGCATCTAGCCAAAAACATTCAGTACTTC.

The sample holds many counts of this clonotype. V and J are TRBV29-1 and TRBJ2-3; perhaps TRBD2 as D (5 bases). Germline V CDR1 and CDR2: SQVTM, ANQGSEA. The CDR3 has 11 amino acids. The ends were cut back, 8 bases at V and 3 bases at J, with 9 bases in the middle. The CDR3 sequence is CSSRGTDTQYF. The CDR3 DNA reads TGCAGCTCCCGGGGAACAGATACGCAGTATTTT.

This clonotype counts as medium-sized. V gene TRBV13 combines with J gene TRBJ2-1; TRBD1 might be the D (5 bases). This CDR3 has 11 residues. Trimming removed 6 bases from V and 16 bases from J, with 16 bases in between. Germline lookup yields CDR1 PRHDT and CDR2 FYEKMQ (reference sequence). CDR3 in amino acids: CASRKGPVVFF. CDR3 coding DNA: TGTGCCAGCAGAAAGGGGCCAGTAGTTTTCTTC.

This clonotype has ten or more counts. The gene calls are TRBV29-1 and TRBJ1-3, with a possible D match to TRBD1 (5 bases). Per the germline V gene, CDR1 is SQVTM and CDR2 is ANQGSEA. V was pared by 4 bases and J by 2 bases, with 9 bases between. CDR3 length: 13 residues. For the CDR3, the DNA is TGCAGCGTTGCCCAGGGAGCTGGAAACACCATATATTTT. Translated, it gives CSVAQGAGNTIYF. Full variable domain (missing parts from reference TRBV29-1 and TRBJ1-3): SAVISQKPSRDICQRGTSLTIQCQVDSQVTMMFWYRQQPGQSLTLIATANQGSEATYESGFVIDKFPISRPNLTFSTLTVSNMSPEDSSIYLCSVAQGAGNTIYFGEGSWLTVV.

Ten or more counts support this clonotype. The rearrangement uses TRBV24-1 and TRBJ1-2; no reliable D call. The germline gives CDR1 KGHDR, CDR2 SFDVKD. CDR3 size: 12 residues. V was trimmed by 1 base and J by 5 bases, leaving 4 bases between them. CDR3 protein: CATSDFSYGYTF. In nucleotides, the CDR3 is TGTGCCACCAGTGATTTTTCATATGGCTACACCTTC.

Points on this clonotype: One base away lies a much larger clone, so this may be a sequencing read error. The chain joins TRBV12-3 or TRBV12-4 to TRBJ1-2, with D maybe TRBD1 (6 bases). The CDR3 spans 13 residues. The CDR3 nucleotides are TGTGCCAGCACCTCCGACAGGAATTATGGCTGCACCTTC. This gives the protein CASTSDRNYGCTF.